Below are 32 T cell receptor beta chains sequenced from a single sample in a study of blood T cell repertoires in COVID-19. The method was immunoSEQ multiplex PCR; TCRdb's version includes in-frame clones alone and lacks a portion of them. The data hold around 500,000 clones, with 70% to 90% observed a single time. Sequencing used peripheral blood. The receptors were sampled from a human donor in a cohort sampled during active COVID-19.

The rearrangement links TRBV6-6 to TRBJ1-6; no reliable D call. Germline lookup yields CDR1 MNHNY and CDR2 SVGAGI (reference sequence). The ends were cut back, 3 bases at V and 10 bases at J, with 16 bases in the middle. CDR3 size: 15 residues. The CDR3 DNA reads as TGTGCCAGCAGTTATGGGTCGGCAGGTGACTCACCCCTCCACTTT. Its translation: CASSYGSAGDSPLHF.

V is TRBV11-1 and J is TRBJ2-2; TRBD2 matches at 7 bases. The CDR3 spans 14 residues. Germline V gene sequence: CDR1 SGHAT, CDR2 FQDESV (reference sequence). With V trimmed by 6 bases and J by 4 bases, 5 bases remained unmatched. CDR3 protein: CASRPSGGTGELFF. The DNA of the CDR3 is TGTGCCAGCAGACCTAGCGGCGGCACCGGGGAGCTGTTTTTT.

The J gene is TRBJ2-3, the V gene TRBV7-2; D may be TRBD2 (5 bases). CDR1 SGHTA and CDR2 FQGNSA come from the germline V gene. V was trimmed by 4 bases and J by 2 bases, leaving 22 bases between them. The CDR3 runs to 18 residues. CDR3 in amino acids: CASSSRPLSLAPTDTQYF. The CDR3 region has the DNA TGTGCCAGCAGCTCACGGCCGCTATCCCTAGCTCCCACAGATACGCAGTATTTT. Full variable domain (rest looked up from reference TRBV7-2 and TRBJ2-3): GAGVSQSPSNKVTEKGKDVELRCDPISGHTALYWYRQSLGQGLEFLIYFQGNSAPDKSGLPSDRFSAERTGGSVSTLTIQRTQQEDSAVYLCASSSRPLSLAPTDTQYFGPGTRLTVL.

The chain links TRBV15 to TRBJ2-2, with TRBD1 matching over 8 bases. Germline loops: CDR1 LNHNV, CDR2 YYDKDF (reference sequence). The CDR3 runs to 17 residues. V trimming: 1 base; J trimming: 5 bases; junction bases outside the gene matches: 9. CDR3 in amino acids: CATSRVSGTGLTGELFF. The CDR3 bases are TGTGCCACCAGCAGAGTCTCCGGGACAGGTCTTACCGGGGAGCTGTTTTTT.

The chain recombines TRBV24-1 with TRBJ2-7; no clear D. CDR1 and CDR2 (germline): KGHDR, SFDVKD. The CDR3 covers 10 residues. V lost 7 bases to trimming and J lost 4 bases, with 4 bases between them. CDR3 region: CATSPYEQYF. CDR3 DNA: TGTGCCACCAGCCCTTACGAGCAGTACTTC.

The V gene is TRBV5-5, the J gene TRBJ2-3, with D possibly TRBD2 on 6 matching bases. V lost 0 bases to trimming and J lost 4 bases, with 12 bases between them. This CDR3 comprises 15 residues. Germline V lookup: CDR1 SGHKS, CDR2 YYEKEE (reference sequence). CDR3 region: CASSLGAGGADTQYF. CDR3 sequence (DNA): TGTGCCAGCAGCTTGGGGGCAGGAGGGGCAGATACGCAGTATTTT.

The V gene is TRBV5-1, the J gene TRBJ2-1, with TRBD2 matching over 10 bases. There are 15 residues in the CDR3. V was pared by 4 bases and J by 1 base, with 2 bases of the junction left unmatched. Germline V gene data show CDR1 as SGHRS and CDR2 as YFSETQ. CDR3 DNA sequence: TGCGCCAGCAGCGCGACTAGCGGGTCCTACAATGAGCAGTTCTTC. Translating it yields CASSATSGSYNEQFF.

The chain joins TRBV5-1 to TRBJ1-2; 7 positions match TRBD1. CDR1 is SGHRS and CDR2 is YFSETQ in the germline V gene. The J segment lost 6 bases and the V segment lost 2 bases, leaving 1 base of the junction unmatched. There are 12 residues in the CDR3. CDR3 nucleotides: TGCGCCAGCAGCTTTACAGGGGATGGCTACACCTTC. This gives the protein CASSFTGDGYTF.

The chain links TRBV28 to TRBJ1-5; D uncertain. V was pared by 5 bases and J by 2 bases, with 13 bases between. The CDR3 covers 15 residues. CDR1 is MDHEN, CDR2 SYDVKM, per germline. CDR3 region: CASSAFGQGNQPQHF. CDR3 DNA sequence: TGTGCCAGCAGTGCCTTTGGGCAGGGCAATCAGCCCCAGCATTTT. Based on the CDR3 plus reference TRBV28 and TRBJ1-5, the full variable domain is DVKVTQSSRYLVKRTGEKVFLECVQDMDHENMFWYRQDPGLGLRLIYFSYDVKMKEKGDIPEGYSVSREKKERFSLILESASTNQTSMYLCASSAFGQGNQPQHFGDGTRLSIL.

The chain joins TRBV11-1 to TRBJ1-1; a possible D gene is TRBD1 (5 bases). The CDR3 has 14 residues. CDR1 SGHAT and CDR2 FQDESV come from the germline V gene (reference sequence). V shed 5 bases and J shed 6 bases, with 16 bases lying between them. CDR3 DNA: TGTGCCAGCAGCCTCCAACCTGGAGGGGCTGAAGCTTTCTTT. Encoded protein: CASSLQPGGAEAFF.

The chain combines TRBV4-3 with TRBJ2-5; weak D call: TRBD2 (5 bases). Trimming took 0 bases from V and 4 from J, leaving 12 bases between them. The CDR3 has 15 residues. CDR1 LGHNA and CDR2 YSLEER come from the germline V gene. The CDR3 DNA is TGCGCCAGCAGCCAAGATTCGGGGTTGGGAGAGACCCAGTACTTC. Amino acid sequence: CASSQDSGLGETQYF.

V is TRBV5-6 and J is TRBJ1-6, with D hard to call. V lost 2 bases and J lost 3, with 21 bases in between. The CDR3 is made up of 19 amino acids. The germline V gene encodes CDR1 SGHDT and CDR2 YYEEEE. In DNA form, the CDR3 reads TGTGCCAGCAGCTTTACGGGAATCCGCCCGAGCCTCTATAATTCACCCCTCCACTTT. This gives the protein CASSFTGIRPSLYNSPLHF.

The chain links TRBV5-1 to TRBJ2-3, with 11 nucleotides matching TRBD2. The CDR3 extends over 17 amino acids. CDR1 and CDR2 (germline): SGHRS, YFSETQ. V gave up 4 bases and J gave up 0 bases; unmatched junction bases: 7. The CDR3 loop reads CASSPGTSGASTDTQYF. CDR3 DNA sequence: TGCGCCAGCAGCCCCGGGACTAGCGGTGCTAGCACAGATACGCAGTATTTT. Using reference TRBV5-1 and TRBJ2-3 for the parts outside the CDR3, the full variable domain is KAGVTQTPRYLIKTRGQQVTLSCSPISGHRSVSWYQQTPGQGLQFLFEYFSETQRNKGNFPGRFSGRQFSNSRSEMNVSTLELGDSALYLCASSPGTSGASTDTQYFGPGTRLTVL.

The CDR3, as DNA: TGTGCCAGCAGCTTAGCAGGGGCCATGAACACCGGGGAGCTGTTTTTT. This encodes CASSLAGAMNTGELFF. V is TRBV7-9 and J is TRBJ2-2, with TRBD1 as a possible D gene (5 bases). The V gene lost 0 bases and the J gene lost 1 base, with 9 bases spanning the gap. The CDR3 spans 16 residues. CDR1 is SEHNR and CDR2 is FQNEAQ in the germline V gene (reference sequence).

The chain recombines TRBV7-3 with TRBJ1-5, with 7 bases lining up with TRBD1. The CDR3 runs 13 residues. V lost 5 bases to trimming and J lost 9 bases; unmatched junction nucleotides: 7. Germline values: CDR1 SGHTA, CDR2 FQGTGA. The CDR3 nucleotides are TGTGCCAGCAGCAGGGACAGTATTGGGCCCCAGCATTTT. This translates into CASSRDSIGPQHF.

This chain joins TRBV28 and TRBJ2-7; TRBD2 agrees at 8 bases. CDR1 and CDR2 (germline): MDHEN, SYDVKM. V trimming: 7 bases; J trimming: 3 bases; junction bases outside the gene matches: 14. This CDR3 contains 16 residues. The CDR3 sequence: CASIPPLPSGSYEQYF. CDR3 bases: TGTGCCAGCATTCCGCCCCTCCCCAGCGGGAGCTACGAGCAGTACTTC.

Only a few counts were recorded for this clone. The V call is TRBV21-1, the J call TRBJ2-1; TRBD2 is taken as the D call from the table, unchecked against the DNA. TRBV21-1 is labeled a pseudogene. The CDR3 spans 16 residues. The CDR3 sequence is CASSKIAGLADNEQFF. For the CDR3, the DNA is TGTGCCAGCAGCAAAATCGCGGGACTAGCGGACAATGAGCAGTTCTTC.

The sample holds a few counts of this clone. This sequence joins TRBV4-1 and TRBJ1-5; 9 bases fit TRBD1. The CDR3 runs 15 residues. V shed 2 bases, J shed 7 bases, and the junction held 6 bases outside the gene matches. Germline CDR1 reads MGHRA; CDR2 reads YSYEKL. CDR3 in DNA: TGCGCCAGCAGCCAAACCCGACAGGGGGTCCAGCCCCAGCATTTT. Protein product: CASSQTRQGVQPQHF.

The DNA of the CDR3 is TGTGCCAGCAGTTTTCGGGGGACCACTGGCACAGATACGCAGTATTTT. It specifies CASSFRGTTGTDTQYF. V usage is TRBV28 and J usage is TRBJ2-3; the D gene is possibly TRBD2 (6 bases). CDR3 length equals 16 residues. CDR1 is MDHEN and CDR2 is SYDVKM in the germline V gene. V lost 3 bases and J lost 1, with 14 bases in between. The whole variable domain, remainder taken from reference TRBV28 and TRBJ2-3, is DVKVTQSSRYLVKRTGEKVFLECVQDMDHENMFWYRQDPGLGLRLIYFSYDVKMKEKGDIPEGYSVSREKKERFSLILESASTNQTSMYLCASSFRGTTGTDTQYFGPGTRLTVL.

This clone has more than one count but fewer than ten. J is TRBJ1-1 and V is TRBV19, with 10 nucleotides matching TRBD1. The CDR3 has 17 residues. V gave up 6 bases and J gave up 0 bases; unmatched junction bases: 10. Germline V gene sequence: CDR1 LNHDA, CDR2 SQIVND (reference sequence). The CDR3 sequence is CASSAGQGVGVNTEAFF. CDR3 nucleotide sequence: TGTGCCAGTAGCGCTGGACAGGGGGTAGGTGTGAACACTGAAGCTTTCTTT.

The chain carries TRBV25-1 and TRBJ1-1; 7 positions match TRBD1. In germline, CDR1 is MGHDK, CDR2 SYGVNS. The J segment lost 0 bases and the V segment lost 6 bases, leaving 7 bases of the junction unmatched. The CDR3 is made up of 15 amino acids. The CDR3: CASREQGTMNTEAFF. As DNA, the CDR3 is TGTGCCAGCAGAGAACAGGGGACCATGAACACTGAAGCTTTCTTT. The complete variable domain, with remaining parts taken from reference TRBV25-1 and TRBJ1-1, reads EADIYQTPRYLVIGTGKKITLECSQTMGHDKMYWYQQDPGMELHLIHYSYGVNSTEKGDLSSESTVSRIRTEHFPLTLESARPSHTSQYLCASREQGTMNTEAFFGQGTRLTVV.

The chain recombines TRBV27 with TRBJ1-2; 10 nucleotides line up with TRBD1. This CDR3 contains 14 residues. Germline values: CDR1 MNHEY, CDR2 SMNVEV (reference sequence). V dropped 4 bases and J dropped 5; count of bases not matched to a gene: 4. DNA for the CDR3: TGTGCCAGCAGTTATGGGGACAGGGGTTATGGCTACACCTTC. Protein product: CASSYGDRGYGYTF.

On this clone: Other DNA sequences in the same sample also yield this CDR3. The chain joins TRBV5-8 to TRBJ2-6; TRBD1 agrees at 9 bases. Germline assignment: CDR1 SGHTS and CDR2 YDEGEE. J was trimmed by 2 bases and V by 4 bases; bases with no gene match: 1. The CDR3 is made up of 15 amino acids. CDR3 protein: CASSRTGAGANVLTF. The CDR3 DNA sequence: TGTGCCAGCAGCCGGACAGGGGCTGGGGCCAACGTCCTGACTTTC.

V gene TRBV15 combines with J gene TRBJ2-5; TRBD1 is a possible D gene (5 bases). V lost 0 bases to trimming and J lost 2 bases, with 7 bases between them. Germline V CDR1 and CDR2: LNHNV, YYDKDF (reference sequence). The CDR3 is 14 residues long. The CDR3 nucleotides read TGTGCCACCAGCAGAGATCGACAGCAAGAGACCCAGTACTTC. This sequence encodes CATSRDRQQETQYF.

Only a few counts were recorded for this clone. This chain links TRBV19 with TRBJ2-7; 12 bases are a match to TRBD2. The CDR3 contains 17 residues. V trimming: 3 bases; J trimming: 1 base; junction bases outside the gene matches: 7. Per the germline V gene, CDR1 is LNHDA and CDR2 is SQIVND (reference sequence). The CDR3 DNA follows: TGTGCCAGTAGTATGGGGACTAGCGGGCCAACATCCTACGAGCAGTACTTC. It specifies CASSMGTSGPTSYEQYF.

V gene TRBV27 combines with J gene TRBJ2-5, with D unresolved. Germline V gene lookup returns CDR1 MNHEY and CDR2 SMNVEV (reference sequence). The CDR3 runs to 17 residues. The V end was cut by 1 base, the J end by 2 bases, with 17 bases between. CDR3 region: CASSLFGLVPEQETQYF. The CDR3 coding sequence is TGTGCCAGCAGTTTATTTGGTTTGGTGCCAGAACAAGAGACCCAGTACTTC.

V and J are TRBV27 and TRBJ2-7; 8 bases are shared with TRBD2. The CDR3 loop spans 15 amino acids. The V gene end was trimmed by 2 bases and the J gene end by 3 bases; junction bases not matched to a gene: 6. Per germline, CDR1 MNHEY and CDR2 SMNVEV (reference sequence). The CDR3 nucleotides are TGTGCCAGCAGTTTACGGCGGGAGGCCTTCTACGAGCAGTACTTC. Protein product: CASSLRREAFYEQYF.

The J gene is TRBJ2-7, the V gene TRBV6-5, with no clear D. Germline CDR1 and CDR2: MNHEY and SVGAGI. V was trimmed by 7 bases and J by 7 bases, leaving 20 bases between them. The CDR3 totals 14 residues. The CDR3 is CASTGARSTEEQYF. Here the CDR3 DNA reads TGTGCCAGCACCGGAGCGCGGTCGACGGAGGAGCAGTACTTC.

The chain uses TRBV29-1 and TRBJ2-1; 13 nucleotides match TRBD2. The CDR3 length is 14 residues. The V gene end was trimmed by 4 bases and the J gene end by 8 bases; junction bases not matched to a gene: 5. Germline V gene sequence: CDR1 SQVTM, CDR2 ANQGSEA. The CDR3 loop is CSVGTSGSNHEQFF. The CDR3 bases are TGCAGCGTTGGGACTAGCGGGAGTAACCATGAGCAGTTCTTC.

V usage is TRBV10-3 and J usage is TRBJ1-5; D remains unclear. V was trimmed by 2 bases and J by 3 bases, leaving 8 bases between them. Germline V gene data show CDR1 as ENHRY and CDR2 as SYGVKD. This CDR3 spans 14 amino acids. In DNA form, the CDR3 reads TGTGCCATCAGTGAGGAACGGGTCAATCAGCCCCAGCATTTT. This sequence encodes CAISEERVNQPQHF.

The V and J genes are TRBV11-3 and TRBJ2-1; 7 positions match TRBD2. The junction had 10 bases not matched to a gene; V was cut back by 1 base and J by 1 base. The CDR3 runs to 18 residues. CDR1 and CDR2 from the germline V gene are SGHNT and YENEEA. CDR3 coding DNA: TGTGCCAGCAGCTTAGGCCCGGGTGCGGGAGAGTCCTACAATGAGCAGTTCTTC. Protein: CASSLGPGAGESYNEQFF.

This clone has a handful of counts. The chain combines TRBV2 with TRBJ1-6; TRBD1 is a possible D gene (6 bases). The CDR3 extends over 16 amino acids. Germline V CDR1 and CDR2: SNHLY, FYNNEI. Trimming left V 4 bases short and J 10 bases short, with 20 bases between. CDR3 DNA sequence: TGTGCCAGCAGTGTACGAGAGCCTAGGGGGGGATCACCCCTCCACTTT. Amino acid sequence: CASSVREPRGGSPLHF.